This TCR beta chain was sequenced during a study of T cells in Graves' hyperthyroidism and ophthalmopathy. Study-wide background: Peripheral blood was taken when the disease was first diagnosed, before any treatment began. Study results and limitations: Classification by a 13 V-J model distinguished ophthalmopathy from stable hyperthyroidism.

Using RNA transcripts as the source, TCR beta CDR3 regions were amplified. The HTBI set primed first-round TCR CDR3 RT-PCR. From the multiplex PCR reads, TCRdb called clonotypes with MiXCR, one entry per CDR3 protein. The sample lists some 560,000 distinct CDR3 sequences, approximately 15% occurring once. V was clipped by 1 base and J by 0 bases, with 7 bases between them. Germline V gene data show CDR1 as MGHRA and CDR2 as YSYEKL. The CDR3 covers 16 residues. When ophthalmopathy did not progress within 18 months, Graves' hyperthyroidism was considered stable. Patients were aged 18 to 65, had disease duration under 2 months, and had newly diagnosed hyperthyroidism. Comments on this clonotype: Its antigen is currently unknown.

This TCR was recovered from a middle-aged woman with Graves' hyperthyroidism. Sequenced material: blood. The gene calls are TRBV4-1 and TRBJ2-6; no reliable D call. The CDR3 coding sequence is TGCGCCAGCAGCCAAGTTCGCTTCTCTGGGGCCAACGTCCTGACTTTC. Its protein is CASSQVRFSGANVLTF.